This T cell receptor (beta chain) was sequenced for a study of cytomegalovirus exposure and HLA in healthy donors. Study in general: Approximately 190 million T cells yielded 120 million or so unique TCR beta sequences, as an earlier analysis found.

This clone showed up just a few times. 60 Vbeta and 13 Jbeta primers were used in PCR. Original processing methods: Later, tens of millions of unique TCR beta chains were counted in an analysis, and some 10 million of them were shared. TCRdb keeps only in-frame clones here, not all; method: immunoSEQ multiplex PCR. The DNA gave D and trimming, while V, J and clone size come from that table. The sample lists 25,000 to 30,000 clones, approximately 62% occurring once. Germline CDR1 is GTSNPN and CDR2 is SVGIG (reference sequence). The CDR3 covers 14 residues. Deletions cut 1 base from V and 3 bases from J, with 10 bases between.

The sequenced material came from PBMCs. The rearrangement joins TRBV30 to TRBJ1-5, with D perhaps TRBD1 (6 bases). This TCR came from a male donor in good health and CMV-seropositive. CDR3 loop: CAWSGTVVNQPQHF. Here the CDR3 DNA reads TGTGCCTGGAGTGGGACAGTTGTCAATCAGCCCCAGCATTTT.